A selection of T cell receptor beta chains follows, all from one sample in a study of regulatory T cells in long-lasting Graves disease. A single record per CDR3 protein comes from TCRdb applying MiXCR to the multiplex PCR reads. The data show 310,000 or so distinct CDR3 sequences, around a fifth seen once. Sample: peripheral blood mononuclear cells (PBMCs), taken when the disease was refractory, from a patient treated with antithyroid drugs. The receptors were gathered from a female donor with Graves disease. The CDR3 runs from the conserved cysteine through the conserved F or W. Each record gives: V gene, D gene, J gene, clone size, CDR3 protein, CDR3 DNA. A D gene is named only where the DNA matches it firmly. Clone sizes are given selectively: once, few, many, or a class where the clone is expanded.

v_gene: TRBV20-1
d_gene: NA
j_gene: TRBJ2-3
abundance: NA
CDR3aa: CSASPWASTDTQYF
CDR3nt: TGCAGTGCTAGTCCTTGGGCCTCCACAGATACGCAGTATTTT

v_gene: TRBV7-2
d_gene: TRBD2
j_gene: TRBJ2-7
abundance: NA
CDR3aa: CASSLAGGPLAYEQYF
CDR3nt: TGTGCCAGCAGCTTAGCGGGAGGGCCTTTAGCCTACGAGCAGTACTTC

v_gene: TRBV11-2
d_gene: TRBD2
j_gene: TRBJ2-5
abundance: many
CDR3aa: CASSSTPEPGGETQYF
CDR3nt: TGTGCCAGCAGTTCGACCCCCGAGCCGGGAGGGGAGACCCAGTACTTC

v_gene: TRBV20-1
d_gene: NA
j_gene: TRBJ1-5
abundance: NA
CDR3aa: CSARGDANQPQHF
CDR3nt: TGCAGTGCTAGAGGAGATGCTAATCAGCCCCAGCATTTT

v_gene: TRBV6-1
d_gene: NA
j_gene: TRBJ1-6
abundance: NA
CDR3aa: CASSEDRASYNSPLHF
CDR3nt: TGTGCCAGCAGTGAAGACAGGGCGTCCTATAATTCACCCCTCCACTTT

v_gene: TRBV18
d_gene: NA
j_gene: TRBJ2-7
abundance: few
CDR3aa: CASSPVGASPYEQYF
CDR3nt: TGTGCCAGCTCACCGGTGGGGGCCTCCCCCTACGAGCAGTACTTC

v_gene: TRBV29-1
d_gene: NA
j_gene: TRBJ1-1
abundance: NA
CDR3aa: CSVGGGVGLEAFF
CDR3nt: TGCAGCGTCGGGGGGGGGGTGGGACTTGAAGCTTTCTTT

v_gene: TRBV7-2
d_gene: TRBD2
j_gene: TRBJ2-5
abundance: many
CDR3aa: CASSLGTSQKGETQYF
CDR3nt: TGTGCCAGCAGCTTAGGGACTAGCCAAAAAGGGGAGACCCAGTACTTC

v_gene: TRBV19
d_gene: NA
j_gene: TRBJ1-2
abundance: NA
CDR3aa: CASSKKPYGYTF
CDR3nt: TGTGCCAGTAGTAAAAAGCCCTATGGCTACACCTTC

v_gene: TRBV28
d_gene: TRBD1
j_gene: TRBJ2-7
abundance: many
CDR3aa: CASKDRGRGFYEQYF
CDR3nt: TGTGCCAGCAAGGACAGGGGGCGCGGATTCTACGAGCAGTACTTC

v_gene: TRBV12-3/TRBV12-4
d_gene: NA
j_gene: TRBJ2-7
abundance: many
CDR3aa: CASSYRGLGEQYF
CDR3nt: TGTGCCAGCAGTTACCGGGGCCTGGGGGAGCAGTACTTC

v_gene: TRBV7-6
d_gene: NA
j_gene: TRBJ2-2
abundance: many
CDR3aa: CASSLGPRGSGELFF
CDR3nt: TGTGCCAGCAGCTTAGGCCCTCGGGGGTCCGGGGAGCTGTTTTTT

v_gene: TRBV7-2
d_gene: TRBD2
j_gene: TRBJ2-3
abundance: NA
CDR3aa: CASSRLRWTSGKRFTDTQYF
CDR3nt: TGTGCCAGCAGCCGACTCAGATGGACTAGCGGGAAGAGGTTCACAGATACGCAGTATTTT

v_gene: TRBV9
d_gene: TRBD1
j_gene: TRBJ2-5
abundance: many
CDR3aa: CASSADRGGETQYF
CDR3nt: TGTGCCAGCAGCGCGGACAGGGGGGGCGAGACCCAGTACTTC

v_gene: TRBV20-1
d_gene: NA
j_gene: TRBJ1-4
abundance: NA
CDR3aa: CSARTATNEKLFF
CDR3nt: TGCAGTGCTAGGACAGCAACTAATGAAAAACTGTTTTTT

v_gene: TRBV9
d_gene: TRBD1
j_gene: TRBJ2-2
abundance: NA
CDR3aa: CASSADRDATGELFF
CDR3nt: TGTGCCAGCAGCGCGGACAGGGACGCCACCGGGGAGCTGTTTTTT

v_gene: TRBV28
d_gene: NA
j_gene: TRBJ2-5
abundance: many
CDR3aa: CASARPGTRGTQYF
CDR3nt: TGTGCCAGCGCACGCCCCGGGACGCGGGGGACCCAGTACTTC

v_gene: TRBV20-1
d_gene: TRBD2
j_gene: TRBJ2-5
abundance: few
CDR3aa: CSARDSGSLKTQYF
CDR3nt: TGCAGTGCTAGAGATAGCGGGAGTTTAAAGACCCAGTACTTC

v_gene: TRBV27
d_gene: TRBD1
j_gene: TRBJ2-7
abundance: NA
CDR3aa: CASSGGPGQGATEQYF
CDR3nt: TGTGCCAGCAGTGGGGGGCCGGGACAGGGGGCGACCGAGCAGTACTTC

v_gene: TRBV25-1
d_gene: TRBD1
j_gene: TRBJ1-2
abundance: NA
CDR3aa: CASSEFGRDRYGYTF
CDR3nt: TGTGCCAGCAGTGAATTTGGGCGGGACAGATATGGCTACACCTTC

v_gene: TRBV29-1
d_gene: TRBD1
j_gene: TRBJ2-7
abundance: NA
CDR3aa: CSVKPMPGTGGREGNEQYF
CDR3nt: TGCAGCGTAAAACCCATGCCCGGGACAGGGGGCCGGGAAGGAAACGAGCAGTACTTC

v_gene: TRBV9
d_gene: NA
j_gene: TRBJ1-1
abundance: NA
CDR3aa: CASSRSVNTEAFF
CDR3nt: TGTGCCAGTTCTCGGTCAGTGAACACTGAAGCTTTCTTT

v_gene: TRBV20-1
d_gene: TRBD2
j_gene: TRBJ2-3
abundance: NA
CDR3aa: CSADLAGEQSDTQYF
CDR3nt: TGCAGTGCTGACCTAGCGGGAGAGCAATCAGATACGCAGTATTTT

v_gene: TRBV15
d_gene: TRBD1
j_gene: TRBJ1-1
abundance: many
CDR3aa: CATSRAGTDEAFF
CDR3nt: TGTGCCACCAGCAGAGCCGGGACAGATGAAGCTTTCTTT

v_gene: TRBV6-1
d_gene: NA
j_gene: TRBJ1-2
abundance: many
CDR3aa: CASKVQGGSNYGYTF
CDR3nt: TGTGCCAGCAAGGTACAGGGAGGATCTAACTATGGCTACACCTTC

v_gene: TRBV27
d_gene: TRBD2
j_gene: TRBJ2-5
abundance: many
CDR3aa: CASSLVGLAGGETQYF
CDR3nt: TGTGCCAGCAGTTTAGTGGGCCTAGCGGGAGGAGAGACCCAGTACTTC

v_gene: TRBV12-3/TRBV12-4
d_gene: TRBD1
j_gene: TRBJ1-4
abundance: many
CDR3aa: CASMGGQGEKLFF
CDR3nt: TGTGCCAGCATGGGGGGACAGGGTGAAAAACTGTTTTTT

v_gene: TRBV28
d_gene: NA
j_gene: TRBJ2-5
abundance: many
CDR3aa: CASSSPGVAAQETQYF
CDR3nt: TGTGCCAGCAGCTCCCCTGGGGTAGCGGCCCAAGAGACCCAGTACTTC

v_gene: TRBV2
d_gene: NA
j_gene: TRBJ1-6
abundance: many
CDR3aa: CASSEPSGNSPLHF
CDR3nt: TGTGCCAGCAGTGAACCTTCTGGGAATTCACCCCTCCACTTT

v_gene: TRBV7-9
d_gene: TRBD1
j_gene: TRBJ1-4
abundance: many
CDR3aa: CASSGETGPNEKLFF
CDR3nt: TGTGCCAGCAGCGGGGAGACAGGGCCTAATGAAAAACTGTTTTTT

v_gene: TRBV6-1
d_gene: TRBD2
j_gene: TRBJ2-2
abundance: few
CDR3aa: CASTRAGATGELFF
CDR3nt: TGTGCCAGCACTAGGGCGGGAGCCACCGGGGAGCTGTTTTTT

v_gene: TRBV7-2
d_gene: TRBD2
j_gene: TRBJ2-5
abundance: many
CDR3aa: CASSLTLAGTQETQYF
CDR3nt: TGTGCCAGCAGCTTAACGCTAGCGGGAACCCAAGAGACCCAGTACTTC

v_gene: TRBV7-2
d_gene: NA
j_gene: TRBJ2-5
abundance: NA
CDR3aa: CASSQLAVQETQYF
CDR3nt: TGTGCCAGCAGCCAATTAGCGGTACAAGAGACCCAGTACTTC

v_gene: TRBV19
d_gene: TRBD2
j_gene: TRBJ2-7
abundance: few
CDR3aa: CASRPRTSGAYEQYF
CDR3nt: TGTGCCAGTAGACCCCGGACTAGCGGAGCTTACGAGCAGTACTTC

v_gene: TRBV19
d_gene: NA
j_gene: TRBJ1-5
abundance: few
CDR3aa: CASSPQDRSNQPQHF
CDR3nt: TGTGCCAGTAGTCCTCAAGACCGTAGCAATCAGCCCCAGCATTTT

v_gene: TRBV7-9
d_gene: TRBD1
j_gene: TRBJ1-4
abundance: NA
CDR3aa: CASSRQDQGADEKLFF
CDR3nt: TGTGCCAGCAGCCGCCAAGATCAGGGGGCTGATGAAAAACTGTTTTTT

v_gene: TRBV28
d_gene: NA
j_gene: TRBJ1-2
abundance: many
CDR3aa: CASSPSDRRNYGYTF
CDR3nt: TGTGCCAGCAGCCCTTCCGACAGGAGAAACTATGGCTACACCTTC

v_gene: TRBV18
d_gene: NA
j_gene: TRBJ2-1
abundance: NA
CDR3aa: CASSPPIPKSNEQFF
CDR3nt: TGTGCCAGCTCACCACCGATCCCGAAATCCAATGAGCAGTTCTTC

v_gene: TRBV28
d_gene: NA
j_gene: TRBJ2-2
abundance: many
CDR3aa: CACRRAPYTGELFF
CDR3nt: TGTGCCTGCCGGAGGGCCCCGTACACCGGGGAGCTGTTTTTT

v_gene: TRBV15
d_gene: TRBD1
j_gene: TRBJ1-4
abundance: many
CDR3aa: CATSRGQGDEKLFF
CDR3nt: TGTGCCACCAGCAGGGGACAGGGGGATGAAAAACTGTTTTTT

v_gene: TRBV6-2/TRBV6-3
d_gene: TRBD1
j_gene: TRBJ2-4
abundance: NA
CDR3aa: CASRDRLAKNIQYF
CDR3nt: TGTGCCAGCCGGGACAGGCTAGCCAAAAACATTCAGTACTTC

v_gene: TRBV29-1
d_gene: NA
j_gene: TRBJ1-2
abundance: many
CDR3aa: CSVEEGGYGYTF
CDR3nt: TGCAGCGTTGAGGAGGGAGGCTATGGCTACACCTTC

v_gene: TRBV7-2
d_gene: TRBD1
j_gene: TRBJ1-2
abundance: NA
CDR3aa: CASSLGQGYSGYTF
CDR3nt: TGTGCCAGCAGCCTAGGACAGGGATACTCTGGCTACACCTTC

v_gene: TRBV30
d_gene: NA
j_gene: TRBJ1-1
abundance: many
CDR3aa: CAWSWAIRSEAFF
CDR3nt: TGTGCCTGGAGTTGGGCCATAAGAAGCGAAGCTTTCTTT

v_gene: TRBV5-6
d_gene: TRBD1
j_gene: TRBJ2-5
abundance: many
CDR3aa: CASSSKTGWAETQYF
CDR3nt: TGTGCCAGCAGCTCCAAGACAGGGTGGGCAGAGACCCAGTACTTC

v_gene: TRBV20-1
d_gene: NA
j_gene: TRBJ2-5
abundance: NA
CDR3aa: CSARDPGPEETQYF
CDR3nt: TGCAGTGCTAGAGATCCAGGTCCGGAGGAGACCCAGTACTTC

v_gene: TRBV6-1
d_gene: TRBD1
j_gene: TRBJ2-5
abundance: few
CDR3aa: CASSTGTGPQETQYF
CDR3nt: TGTGCCAGCAGCACCGGGACAGGCCCACAAGAGACCCAGTACTTC

v_gene: TRBV7-2
d_gene: TRBD1
j_gene: TRBJ1-1
abundance: many
CDR3aa: CASSLGQAHTEAFF
CDR3nt: TGTGCCAGCAGCCTCGGACAGGCTCACACTGAAGCTTTCTTT

v_gene: TRBV5-6
d_gene: TRBD2
j_gene: TRBJ2-5
abundance: NA
CDR3aa: CANSLELAGGPQETQYF
CDR3nt: TGTGCCAACAGCTTGGAACTAGCGGGAGGCCCCCAAGAGACCCAGTACTTC

v_gene: TRBV28
d_gene: NA
j_gene: TRBJ2-1
abundance: NA
CDR3aa: CASGGVSGVPDNEQFF
CDR3nt: TGTGCCAGCGGAGGAGTTTCGGGGGTCCCGGACAATGAGCAGTTCTTC

v_gene: TRBV6-2/TRBV6-3
d_gene: TRBD1
j_gene: TRBJ1-1
abundance: many
CDR3aa: CASRRGQELNTEAFF
CDR3nt: TGTGCCAGCAGGAGGGGACAGGAATTGAACACTGAAGCTTTCTTT

v_gene: TRBV11-2
d_gene: NA
j_gene: TRBJ2-6
abundance: NA
CDR3aa: CASSPRWYSGANVLTF
CDR3nt: TGTGCCAGCAGCCCCCGCTGGTACTCTGGGGCCAACGTCCTGACTTTC